The 7 T cell receptor beta chains below all came from one sample that was sequenced in a study of T cells in Graves' hyperthyroidism and ophthalmopathy (dated by TCRdb to the late 2010s). Library generation was performed with multiplex PCR. Sequencing was carried out with an Illumina HiSeq 2000. The TCR beta CDR3 regions were amplified from RNA transcripts. For the first round of RT-PCR on the TCR CDR3, the HTBI primer set was used together with the Qiagen OneStep RT-PCR kit. Using fastp trimming at Q25 and MiXCR clonotype assembly, TCRdb reanalyzed the public sequencing data and kept in-frame beta chains. Here each entry gathers all rows of one CDR3 protein and keeps the most common genes and DNA. Present in this sample are roughly 500,000 distinct CDR3 sequences, about 43% of which were seen just once. The top ten clonotypes cover roughly 19% of the sample. Specimen: peripheral blood or thyroid tissue (not recorded which). The origin of the receptors is an adult woman with Graves' disease, either hyperthyroidism or ophthalmopathy (not recorded which).

This clonotype showed up just a few times. CDR3 in amino acids: CASSSGPKGVGVYGYTF. CDR3 sequence (DNA): TGTGCCAGCAGTTCTGGCCCCAAGGGGGTGGGAGTCTATGGCTACACCTTC. The chain is built from TRBV28 and TRBJ1-2, with a weak D call TRBD1 (6 bases). CDR3 length: 17 residues. Germline V gene lookup returns CDR1 MDHEN and CDR2 SYDVKM. V was clipped by 4 bases and J by 4 bases, with 22 bases between them.

This clonotype was detected only a few times. The chain joins TRBV2 to TRBJ2-3; no clear D. Between the trimmed V and J ends, which lost 5 bases and 2 bases, there was a span of 5 bases. Germline CDR1 and CDR2: SNHLY and FYNNEI. The CDR3 spans 12 residues. The CDR3 DNA follows: TGTGCCAGCAGTATCCACACAGATACGCAGTATTTT. Translating gives CASSIHTDTQYF. Combining the CDR3 with reference TRBV2 and TRBJ2-3 gives the whole variable domain EPEVTQTPSHQVTQMGQEVILRCVPISNHLYFYWYRQILGQKVEFLVSFYNNEISEKSEIFDDQFSVERPDGSNFTLKIRSTKLEDSAMYFCASSIHTDTQYFGPGTRLTVL.

This clonotype has more than one count but fewer than ten. The gene calls are TRBV19 and TRBJ1-2; D remains ambiguous. Germline-derived CDR1 and CDR2 are LNHDA and SQIVND (reference sequence). Trimming cost V 5 bases and J 8 bases, with 12 bases left between them. The CDR3 contains 12 residues. CDR3 sequence reads: CASSLGLRGYTF. In nucleotides, the CDR3 is TGTGCCAGTAGTCTCGGGCTGCGGGGCTACACCTTC.

V gene TRBV19 combines with J gene TRBJ1-2; 9 bases align to TRBD1. This CDR3 has 15 residues. V trimming: 5 bases; J trimming: 3 bases; junction bases outside the gene matches: 7. CDR1 is LNHDA, CDR2 SQIVND, per germline (reference sequence). The CDR3 coding sequence is TGTGCCAGTAGTGTAACAGGGGGCGAGCACTATGGCTACACCTTC. Translating gives CASSVTGGEHYGYTF.

The chain links TRBV7-9 to TRBJ1-1, with 7 bases matching TRBD1. CDR3 length: 15 residues. Germline values: CDR1 SEHNR, CDR2 FQNEAQ (reference sequence). V lost 5 bases and J lost 3; bases outside the gene matches: 9. The CDR3 loop is CASSLDRAAHTEAFF. DNA of the CDR3: TGTGCCAGCAGCCTTGACAGGGCCGCGCACACTGAAGCTTTCTTT.

In its sample, this clonotype was seen a few times. V usage is TRBV2 and J usage is TRBJ2-5; perhaps TRBD2 as D (6 bases). The germline V gene has CDR1 SNHLY and CDR2 FYNNEI. There are 14 residues in the CDR3. The V end lost 6 bases, the J end lost 1 base, and 12 bases lay between the germline ends. The CDR3 nucleotides are TGTGCCAGCAGGGGGCGGGGATCCCAAGAGACCCAGTACTTC. Protein sequence: CASRGRGSQETQYF. Drawing the rest from reference TRBV2 and TRBJ2-5, the complete variable domain is EPEVTQTPSHQVTQMGQEVILRCVPISNHLYFYWYRQILGQKVEFLVSFYNNEISEKSEIFDDQFSVERPDGSNFTLKIRSTKLEDSAMYFCASRGRGSQETQYFGPGTRLLVL.

This clonotype appeared many times. The chain employs TRBV7-9 and TRBJ1-5; the D is unclear. The CDR3 covers 13 residues. Trimming shortened V by 1 base and J by 7 bases, and 8 bases separated the two germline ends. Germline CDR1 and CDR2: SEHNR and FQNEAQ (reference sequence). The CDR3 region has the DNA TGTGCCAGCAGCTTAGGGTCGAGGCAGCCCCAGCATTTT. Protein product: CASSLGSRQPQHF. The entire variable domain, with the rest obtained from reference TRBV7-9 and TRBJ1-5, is as follows: DTGVSQNPRHKITKRGQNVTFRCDPISEHNRLYWYRQTLGQGPEFLTYFQNEAQLEKSRLLSDRFSAERPKGSFSTLEIQRTEQGDSAMYLCASSLGSRQPQHFGDGTRLSIL.